This T cell receptor beta chain appears in the sequencing data of a study of shared clonotypes between healthy human individuals. Remarks on this clone: Other DNA sequences in this sample translate to the same CDR3.

Trimming took 5 bases from V and 0 from J, leaving 8 bases between them. Germline CDR1 reads MNHEY; CDR2 reads SVGAGI. This CDR3 has 14 residues. Libraries were prepared by immunoSEQ multiplex PCR; TCRdb keeps only in-frame clonotypes and omits some of them. Of some 2,500,000 clones in the sample, around 90% are singletons; the top ten hold more than 0.35%. The sequence derives from a man between 18 and 35 years old in good health. Some clones in this sample may be carry-over from other donors' samples. The V gene is TRBV6-5, the J gene TRBJ1-5, with D perhaps TRBD1 (5 bases). Sequencing was performed on naive CD4+ T cells from PBMCs. The subset is: CD45RA+ positively selected. As DNA, the CDR3 is TGTGCCAGCAGTCCCAGGGTTAGCAATCAGCCCCAGCATTTT. This sequence encodes CASSPRVSNQPQHF.